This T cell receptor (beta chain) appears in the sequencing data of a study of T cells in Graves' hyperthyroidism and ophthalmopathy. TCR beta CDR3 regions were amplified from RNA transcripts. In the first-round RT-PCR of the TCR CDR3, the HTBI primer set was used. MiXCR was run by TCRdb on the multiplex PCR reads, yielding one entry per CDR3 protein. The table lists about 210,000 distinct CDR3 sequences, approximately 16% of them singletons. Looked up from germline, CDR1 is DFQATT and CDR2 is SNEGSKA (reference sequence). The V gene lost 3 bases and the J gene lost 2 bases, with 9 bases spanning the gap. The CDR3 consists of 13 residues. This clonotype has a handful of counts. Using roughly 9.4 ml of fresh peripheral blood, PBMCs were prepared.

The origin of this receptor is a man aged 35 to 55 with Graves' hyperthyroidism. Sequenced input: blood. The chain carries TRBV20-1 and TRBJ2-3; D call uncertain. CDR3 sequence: CSARKQNTDTQYF. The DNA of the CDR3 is TGCAGTGCTAGGAAGCAGAACACAGATACGCAGTATTTT.